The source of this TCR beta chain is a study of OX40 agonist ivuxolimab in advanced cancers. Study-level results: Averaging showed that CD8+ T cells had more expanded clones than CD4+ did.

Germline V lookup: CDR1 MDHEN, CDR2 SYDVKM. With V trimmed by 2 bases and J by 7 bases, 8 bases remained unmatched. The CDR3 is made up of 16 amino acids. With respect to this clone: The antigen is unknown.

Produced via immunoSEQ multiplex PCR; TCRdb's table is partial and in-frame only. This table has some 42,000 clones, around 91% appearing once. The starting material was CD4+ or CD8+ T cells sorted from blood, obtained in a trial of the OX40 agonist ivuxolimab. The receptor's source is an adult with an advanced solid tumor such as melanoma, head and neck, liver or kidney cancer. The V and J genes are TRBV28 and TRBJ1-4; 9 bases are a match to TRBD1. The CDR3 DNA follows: TGTGCCAGCAGTTTAGACACAGGGGGCGCAGGTGAAAAACTGTTTTTT. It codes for CASSLDTGGAGEKLFF.